This T cell receptor (beta chain) was captured by sequencing in a study of control samples from healthy donors and cancer patients. This table comes from immunoSEQ multiplex PCR, and its TCRdb copy is limited to in-frame clones, with some not included. The sample has approximately 170,000 clones; approximately 92% are singletons. Germline V gives CDR1 SGDLS, CDR2 YYNGEE. Trimming left V 0 bases short and J 2 bases short, with 8 bases between. The CDR3 has 14 amino acids. This clone appeared once. The TCR originated in a woman aged 55-69 years in good health. The sample comprised blood. The rearrangement uses TRBV9 and TRBJ1-1; unclear D gene. The CDR3 sequence: CASSVGGPNTEAFF. Written as DNA, the CDR3 is TGTGCCAGCAGCGTAGGAGGCCCTAACACTGAAGCTTTCTTT.